This T cell receptor (beta chain) derives from a study of T cell changes during pregnancy in multiple sclerosis. This CDR3 spans 14 amino acids. V lost 4 bases and J lost 8; bases outside the gene matches: 9. Germline CDR1 SEHNR, CDR2 FQNEAQ (reference sequence). Data came from immunoSEQ multiplex PCR; TCRdb stores just in-frame clones and leaves some out. The table records roughly 40,000 clones, 80% to 95% of them present only once. The origin of this receptor is a female donor with multiple sclerosis, enrolled in a pregnancy study. The rearrangement links TRBV7-9 to TRBJ1-1, with 8 bases that match TRBD1. Sequenced material: CD4+ T cells from peripheral blood mononuclear cells, taken in the third trimester of pregnancy. CDR3 sequence: CASSSGGQGREAFF. CDR3 nucleotide sequence: TGTGCCAGCAGCTCCGGCGGACAGGGCAGAGAAGCTTTCTTT.